One sample yielded the 22 T cell receptor beta chains listed below, sequenced in a study of T-cell reconstitution after alpha-beta-depleted transplantation in children. The TCRbeta library incorporated unique molecular identifiers. TCRdb independently ran MiXCR on the PCR reads; one entry per CDR3 protein. Of about 420,000 distinct CDR3 sequences in the sample, roughly 16% were seen once. The sample in question was PBMCs, mostly from graft donor cells, obtained 360 days after TCRalphabeta/CD19-depleted stem cell transplant. These receptors were taken from a boy younger than two who had a stem cell transplant for Wiskott-Aldrich syndrome, so the T cells may come from the graft donor.

V and J are TRBV20-1 and TRBJ2-7; possibly TRBD1 for D (6 bases). Trimming took off 0 bases at V and 6 bases at J, with 15 bases between the two ends. Germline V gene data show CDR1 as DFQATT and CDR2 as SNEGSKA (reference sequence). CDR3 size: 14 residues. The CDR3 DNA reads as TGCAGTGCTAGAGATTCAGGGGTTCACGGCGAGCAGTACTTC. Amino acids: CSARDSGVHGEQYF.

This clonotype occurred a few times. The V gene is TRBV10-3, the J gene TRBJ2-3, with a tentative D call TRBD1 (6 bases). This CDR3 contains 13 residues. Germline CDR1 is ENHRY and CDR2 is SYGVKD. V lost 8 bases to trimming and J lost 6 bases, with 15 bases between them. The chain's CDR3 is CAIAQGIRDTQYF. DNA for the CDR3: TGTGCCATCGCACAGGGAATCCGGGATACGCAGTATTTT.

V gene TRBV5-4 combines with J gene TRBJ2-1; 8 bases align to TRBD1. The CDR3 extends over 15 amino acids. CDR1 is SGHNT and CDR2 is YYREEE in the germline V gene (reference sequence). With V trimmed by 4 bases and J by 8 bases, 11 bases remained unmatched. The CDR3 coding sequence is TGTGCCAGCAGCCCTTGGACAGGGAGTAGGGATGAGCAGTTCTTC. It codes for CASSPWTGSRDEQFF.

This clonotype was found a few times. The chain is built from TRBV21-1 and TRBJ2-1; the table's TRBD2 call for D was not verified on the DNA. TRBV21-1 is tagged as a pseudogene. The CDR3 runs 15 residues. The CDR3 bases are TGTGCCAGCAGCTACACTAGCGGTCCCTACAATGAGCAGTTCTTC. Translated, it gives CASSYTSGPYNEQFF.

The chain employs TRBV7-9 and TRBJ2-1; 7 bases line up with TRBD1. Germline lookup yields CDR1 SEHNR and CDR2 FQNEAQ (reference sequence). The ends lost 2 bases at V and 5 bases at J; junction bases unmatched: 3. This CDR3 has 14 residues. CDR3 DNA sequence: TGTGCCAGCAGCTTACTCAGGGGGAACAATGAGCAGTTCTTC. The encoded protein is CASSLLRGNNEQFF.

The sample holds a few counts of this clonotype. The chain has TRBV18 and TRBJ2-1; a possible D gene is TRBD1 (7 bases). Between the trimmed V and J ends, which lost 2 bases and 2 bases, there was a span of 13 bases. The germline CDR1 and CDR2 sequences are KGHSH and LQKENI. The CDR3 runs 16 residues. The CDR3 DNA follows: TGTGCCAGCTCACCATCCCAGGGGGGCGCCTACAATGAGCAGTTCTTC. Translation: CASSPSQGGAYNEQFF.

V is TRBV4-3 and J is TRBJ2-2, with D perhaps TRBD1 or TRBD2 (5 bases each). The CDR3 extends over 14 amino acids. Germline V gives CDR1 LGHNA, CDR2 YSLEER. Trimming shortened V by 3 bases and J by 6 bases, and 11 bases separated the two germline ends. CDR3 in DNA: TGCGCCAGCAGCCATAGCCGGGACCCCGGGGAGCTGTTTTTT. Its translation is CASSHSRDPGELFF.

In this sample, this clonotype turned up many times. The J gene is TRBJ1-1, the V gene TRBV12-3 or TRBV12-4; tentatively, D is TRBD1 (6 bases). There are 14 residues in the CDR3. V dropped 5 bases and J dropped 1 base, with 11 bases sitting between them. The CDR3 DNA is TGTGCCAGCAGTGTCACGGACAGGAACACTGAAGCTTTCTTT. It encodes CASSVTDRNTEAFF.

The chain couples TRBV5-1 to TRBJ2-3, with TRBD2 matching 8 bases. The length of the CDR3 is 17 residues. In germline, CDR1 is SGHRS, CDR2 YFSETQ. The V gene end was trimmed by 0 bases and the J gene end by 0 bases; junction bases not matched to a gene: 6. The DNA for the CDR3 is TGCGCCAGCAGCTTGGTCCGACTAGCGAGAAGCACAGATACGCAGTATTTT. Amino acid sequence: CASSLVRLARSTDTQYF.

This sequence joins TRBV10-3 and TRBJ2-7; D might be TRBD1 (6 bases). The CDR3 length is 14 residues. Germline CDR1 ENHRY, CDR2 SYGVKD. V was shortened by 2 bases and J by 2 bases, with 10 bases between the two germline ends. CDR3 protein: CAISEAGVTYEQYF. Written as DNA, the CDR3 is TGTGCCATCAGTGAGGCAGGGGTCACCTACGAGCAGTACTTC.

This clonotype was found a few times. The V and J genes are TRBV19 and TRBJ1-1; no firm D call. This CDR3 comprises 11 residues. The germline gives CDR1 LNHDA, CDR2 SQIVND (reference sequence). Trimming removed 3 bases from V and 3 bases from J, with 2 bases in between. The CDR3 here is CASSIYTEAFF. CDR3 nucleotide sequence: TGTGCCAGTAGTATCTACACTGAAGCTTTCTTT.

CDR3: CAWSVRGGEQYF. CDR3 in DNA: TGTGCCTGGAGTGTAAGAGGGGGGGAGCAGTACTTC. The chain couples TRBV30 to TRBJ2-7; the D gene could be TRBD1 or TRBD2 (6 bases each). Trimming removed 0 bases at V and 7 bases at J, with 10 bases between. The CDR3 totals 12 residues. Germline V lookup: CDR1 GTSNPN, CDR2 SVGIG (reference sequence). Looking up the rest from reference TRBV30 and TRBJ2-7 gives the full variable domain: SQTIHQWPATLVQPVGSPLSLECTVEGTSNPNLYWYRQAAGRGLQLLFYSVGIGQISSEVPQNLSASRPQDRQFILSSKKLLLSDSGFYLCAWSVRGGEQYFGPGTRLTVT.

A few counts support this clonotype. The rearrangement links TRBV6-2 or TRBV6-3 to TRBJ1-3; TRBD1 aligns across 7 bases. CDR1 MNHEY and CDR2 SVGEGT come from the germline V gene. The trim removed 2 bases at V and 0 bases at J, leaving 7 bases unmatched. This CDR3 is 17 amino acids long. CDR3 sequence: CASSYARQGFSGNTIYF. In nucleotides, the CDR3 is TGTGCCAGCAGTTACGCCCGACAGGGATTCTCTGGAAACACCATATATTTT.

This chain connects TRBV18 to TRBJ2-3; D unresolved. Germline-derived CDR1 and CDR2 are KGHSH and LQKENI. The CDR3 has 14 amino acids. Deletions cut 3 bases from V and 1 base from J, with 8 bases between. CDR3 DNA sequence: TGTGCCAGCTCACCGGCCTCAGGCACAGATACGCAGTATTTT. Its protein is CASSPASGTDTQYF.

This clonotype was detected only a few times. This chain connects TRBV4-2 to TRBJ2-1; 10 bases map to TRBD2. The CDR3 length is 17 residues. Germline loops: CDR1 LGHNA, CDR2 YNFKEQ. V lost 0 bases and J lost 9; bases outside the gene matches: 11. The CDR3 loop is CASSQDLRLAGVAEQFF. The CDR3, as DNA: TGTGCCAGCAGCCAAGATTTAAGGCTAGCGGGAGTTGCTGAGCAGTTCTTC.

This rearrangement joins TRBV6-2 or TRBV6-3 to TRBJ2-5; 9 bases agree with TRBD1. The CDR3 is 16 amino acids. Trimming at V came to 4 bases and at J to 2 bases, leaving 8 bases not matched to a gene. The germline CDR1 and CDR2 sequences are MNHEY and SVGEGT. The DNA for the CDR3 is TGTGCCAGCAGTTCGGGACAGGGTCCAAGGCAAGAGACCCAGTACTTC. It translates to CASSSGQGPRQETQYF.

The V gene is TRBV12-3 or TRBV12-4, the J gene TRBJ1-2, with TRBD1 identical over 8 bases. The CDR3 runs 14 residues. Losses at the gene ends were 6 bases for V and 8 bases for J; bases not matched to a gene: 11. The DNA for the CDR3 is TGTGCCAGCAGACCGACAGGGGAAGTCTCGGGCTACACCTTC. The encoded protein is CASRPTGEVSGYTF.

This clonotype has just a few counts. The chain uses TRBV5-1 and TRBJ2-5, with D unclear. Between the trimmed V and J ends, which lost 1 base and 5 bases, there was a span of 9 bases. The CDR3 covers 13 residues. Germline CDR1 is SGHRS and CDR2 is YFSETQ. Written as DNA, the CDR3 is TGCGCCAGCAGCTTGTCTGGTTGGGAGACCCAGTACTTC. Protein: CASSLSGWETQYF.

This clonotype was seen more than once but under ten times. This chain connects TRBV13 to TRBJ2-2; 10 bases agree with TRBD2. Germline V gene sequence: CDR1 PRHDT, CDR2 FYEKMQ (reference sequence). The J segment lost 5 bases and the V segment lost 0 bases, leaving 12 bases of the junction unmatched. This CDR3 has 19 amino acids. The CDR3 DNA reads as TGTGCCAGCAGCTTAGGACTAGCGGGATTCCCGATGAGGACCGGGGAGCTGTTTTTT. It encodes CASSLGLAGFPMRTGELFF.

This clonotype turned up a few times. The chain combines TRBV28 with TRBJ2-1; possible D gene TRBD1, 6 bases. The germline V and J ends were trimmed by 7 bases and 10 bases, with 20 bases remaining between them. CDR3 length: 14 amino acids. Looked up from germline, CDR1 is MDHEN and CDR2 is SYDVKM. The CDR3 loop reads CASNWGRTHKEQFF. CDR3 DNA: TGTGCCAGCAACTGGGGGCGTACCCATAAAGAGCAGTTCTTC.

This rearrangement joins TRBV19 to TRBJ2-7; possible D gene TRBD2, 5 bases. Germline V gene lookup returns CDR1 LNHDA and CDR2 SQIVND (reference sequence). Between the trimmed V and J ends, which lost 8 bases and 5 bases, there was a span of 19 bases. The CDR3 extends over 14 amino acids. CDR3: CASSPEVARNEQYF. The CDR3 coding sequence is TGTGCCAGTTCACCGGAGGTCGCCAGGAACGAGCAGTACTTC.

The chain recombines TRBV18 with TRBJ2-3; TRBD1 is a possible D gene (6 bases). Germline CDR1 is KGHSH and CDR2 is LQKENI. CDR3 size: 14 residues. V lost 5 bases to trimming and J lost 1 base, with 10 bases between them. Here the CDR3 reads CASSVRTGTDTQYF. Here the CDR3 DNA reads TGTGCCAGCTCAGTCAGGACAGGCACAGATACGCAGTATTTT.